This entry lists 28 T cell receptor beta chains sequenced from one sample in a study of cytomegalovirus exposure and HLA in healthy donors. Primers: 60 Vbeta forward and 13 Jbeta reverse. Generated by immunoSEQ multiplex PCR, the TCRdb table keeps only in-frame clones and is missing some. The sample holds about 160,000 clones, around 78% seen once. Sequencing input: PBMCs. The receptors come from a woman aged 40 to 50 in good health and CMV-seronegative.

In this sample, this clone turned up a few times. The chain uses TRBV7-9 and TRBJ1-2; no firm D call. Germline CDR1 reads SEHNR; CDR2 reads FQNEAQ (reference sequence). Trimming pared 4 bases from V and 3 bases from J, leaving 9 bases between. The length of the CDR3 is 13 residues. In DNA, the CDR3 is TGTGCCAGCAGCTCCGCGGACTACTATGGCTACACCTTC. Its translation is CASSSADYYGYTF. The complete variable domain, with remaining parts taken from reference TRBV7-9 and TRBJ1-2, reads DTGVSQNPRHKITKRGQNVTFRCDPISEHNRLYWYRQTLGQGPEFLTYFQNEAQLEKSRLLSDRFSAERPKGSFSTLEIQRTEQGDSAMYLCASSSADYYGYTFGSGTRLTVV.

There are a few counts of this clone. V is TRBV28 and J is TRBJ2-7; D possibly corresponds to TRBD2 (6 bases). Trimming left V 2 bases short and J 6 bases short, with 11 bases between. This CDR3 is 13 amino acids long. CDR1 MDHEN and CDR2 SYDVKM come from the germline V gene. DNA for the CDR3: TGTGCCAGCAGTTTACTCGGGAGCCGCGAGCAGTACTTC. Translating gives CASSLLGSREQYF.

V usage is TRBV9 and J usage is TRBJ1-4; unclear D gene. The germline CDR1 and CDR2 sequences are SGDLS and YYNGEE. The CDR3 contains 15 residues. The germline V and J ends were trimmed by 0 bases and 3 bases, with 9 bases remaining between them. CDR3 protein: CASSVGGLANEKLFF. The CDR3 region has the DNA TGTGCCAGCAGCGTAGGAGGGCTAGCTAATGAAAAACTGTTTTTT.

The chain joins TRBV27 to TRBJ1-1, with TRBD1 identical over 9 bases. Germline lookup yields CDR1 MNHEY and CDR2 SMNVEV (reference sequence). This CDR3 comprises 14 residues. The V and J ends lost 3 bases and 8 bases, in that order; junction bases with no gene match: 7. For the CDR3, the DNA is TGTGCCAGCAGTTTGCGAGGGACAGGGTGGGAAGCTTTCTTT. It yields the protein CASSLRGTGWEAFF.

The chain recombines TRBV25-1 with TRBJ2-2; TRBD2 agrees at 7 bases. Germline V CDR1 and CDR2: MGHDK, SYGVNS. With 3 bases clipped from V and 5 bases from J, the junction kept 3 bases outside the gene matches. The length of the CDR3 is 14 residues. CDR3 nucleotides: TGTGCCAGCAGTGACGGGGGGAGGACCGGGGAGCTGTTTTTT. As protein: CASSDGGRTGELFF.

The sample holds a few counts of this clone. V and J are TRBV4-1 and TRBJ1-1, with D maybe TRBD1 (5 bases). The germline V and J ends were trimmed by 3 bases and 6 bases, with 17 bases remaining between them. CDR1 is MGHRA, CDR2 YSYEKL, per germline. CDR3 length: 15 amino acids. DNA of the CDR3: TGCGCCAGCAGCCAGTGGGGGAGGGAGGGGTCTGAAGCTTTCTTT. Amino acid sequence: CASSQWGREGSEAFF.

This chain uses TRBV9 with TRBJ2-1; 9 bases match TRBD2. CDR3 length equals 15 residues. After removal of 0 bases from V and 4 bases from J, the junction contained 2 bases not matched to a gene. CDR1 and CDR2 (germline): SGDLS, YYNGEE. The CDR3 spells CASSVVAGAYNEQFF. The CDR3 nucleotides are TGTGCCAGCAGCGTAGTAGCGGGAGCATACAATGAGCAGTTCTTC.

The CDR3 loop is CSVSFGRGDQETQYF. The CDR3 DNA reads as TGCAGCGTATCCTTTGGCAGGGGGGACCAAGAGACCCAGTACTTC. This chain uses TRBV29-1 with TRBJ2-5, with a possible D match to TRBD1 (7 bases). V was shortened by 6 bases and J by 0 bases, with 17 bases between the two germline ends. The germline CDR1 and CDR2 sequences are SQVTM and ANQGSEA. The length of the CDR3 is 15 residues.

The chain has TRBV7-8 and TRBJ1-5, with 9 bases lining up with TRBD1. J was trimmed by 1 base and V by 2 bases; bases with no gene match: 3. This CDR3 comprises 16 residues. The germline gives CDR1 SGHVS, CDR2 FQNEAQ. The CDR3 spells CASSLTGTGSNQPQHF. The CDR3 DNA sequence: TGTGCCAGCAGCTTAACCGGGACAGGGAGCAATCAGCCCCAGCATTTT. Variable domain in full (rest from reference TRBV7-8 and TRBJ1-5): GAGVSQSPRYKVAKRGQDVALRCDPISGHVSLFWYQQALGQGPEFLTYFQNEAQLDKSGLPSDRFFAERPEGSVSTLKIQRTQQEDSAVYLCASSLTGTGSNQPQHFGDGTRLSIL.

The gene calls are TRBV9 and TRBJ2-7; D possibly corresponds to TRBD2 (5 bases). The CDR3 is 14 residues long. Germline V gives CDR1 SGDLS, CDR2 YYNGEE. Trimming took off 2 bases at V and 4 bases at J, with 13 bases between the two ends. CDR3 in amino acids: CASSVGEGFYEQYF. DNA of the CDR3: TGTGCCAGCAGCGTGGGAGAAGGATTTTACGAGCAGTACTTC.

The J gene is TRBJ2-7, the V gene TRBV7-6; 7 bases fit TRBD1. Per germline, CDR1 SGHVS and CDR2 FNYEAQ. The CDR3 has 15 residues. The V segment lost 5 bases and the J segment 3 bases; nucleotides outside the gene matches: 10. Written as DNA, the CDR3 is TGTGCCAGCAGCCCGGGTGGGACAGCGCTCTACGAGCAGTACTTC. Protein sequence: CASSPGGTALYEQYF.

The chain uses TRBV5-1 and TRBJ2-5; TRBD1 is a possible D gene (6 bases). Judging by the DNA end, TRBJ2-7 fits better; the J call may be wrong. Germline V gene sequence: CDR1 SGHRS, CDR2 YFSETQ. The CDR3 is 13 amino acids. The CDR3 sequence is CASNKDSTYEQYF. The CDR3 DNA is TGCGCCAGCAACAAGGACAGTACCTACGAGCAGTACTTC.

The J gene is TRBJ1-2, the V gene TRBV7-9; D gene unclear. Germline V CDR1 and CDR2: SEHNR, FQNEAQ (reference sequence). The V gene lost 5 bases and the J gene lost 0 bases, with 7 bases spanning the gap. CDR3 length equals 13 residues. CDR3 DNA: TGTGCCAGCAGCGGAGGACCTAACTATGGCTACACCTTC. Its protein is CASSGGPNYGYTF.

This chain links TRBV2 with TRBJ1-4, with D maybe TRBD1 (5 bases). Germline V lookup: CDR1 SNHLY, CDR2 FYNNEI. This CDR3 is built from 15 residues. The V gene lost 6 bases and the J gene lost 8 bases, with 19 bases spanning the gap. CDR3 in DNA: TGTGCCAGCAGCACCCCGGGAGGGGTAAAAGAAAAACTGTTTTTT. This codes for CASSTPGGVKEKLFF. Variable domain in full (rest from reference TRBV2 and TRBJ1-4): EPEVTQTPSHQVTQMGQEVILRCVPISNHLYFYWYRQILGQKVEFLVSFYNNEISEKSEIFDDQFSVERPDGSNFTLKIRSTKLEDSAMYFCASSTPGGVKEKLFFGSGTQLSVL.

This chain joins TRBV5-6 and TRBJ2-5; no clear D. The CDR3 spans 13 residues. Germline V CDR1 and CDR2: SGHDT, YYEEEE. Trimming stripped 0 bases from V and 5 bases from J, with 8 bases between. The CDR3, as DNA: TGTGCCAGCAGCTTGGATTGGCTCGAGACCCAGTACTTC. Translated: CASSLDWLETQYF.

The rearrangement links TRBV7-2 to TRBJ2-7, with D tentatively TRBD2 (5 bases). Germline V gene lookup returns CDR1 SGHTA and CDR2 FQGNSA. V lost 4 bases and J 6 bases, leaving 13 bases between the germline ends. This CDR3 has 13 amino acids. CDR3 nucleotide sequence: TGTGCCAGCAGCTCCAGGCTAGCCCCCGAGCAGTACTTC. Its protein product is CASSSRLAPEQYF.

This rearrangement joins TRBV18 to TRBJ2-2; maybe TRBD2 (5 bases). With 3 bases removed from V and 1 base from J, the gap between germline ends came to 21 bases. Germline V gene sequence: CDR1 KGHSH, CDR2 LQKENI. This CDR3 comprises 19 residues. CDR3 bases: TGTGCCAGCTCACCTTTTCAAAGCATGAGGGTCCAGAACACCGGGGAGCTGTTTTTT. This translates into CASSPFQSMRVQNTGELFF.

The gene calls are TRBV5-6 and TRBJ1-1; tentatively, D is TRBD1 (5 bases). There are 14 residues in the CDR3. The germline V gene has CDR1 SGHDT and CDR2 YYEEEE. The V end lost 0 bases, the J end lost 8 bases, and 14 bases lay between the germline ends. In nucleotides, the CDR3 is TGTGCCAGCAGCTTGGTAGGATCGGGGGGGGAAGCTTTCTTT. Its translation: CASSLVGSGGEAFF.

Written as DNA, the CDR3 is TGTGCCAGCAGCGTTCGCGGGGGGCACGAGGGGGGCACAGATACGCAGTATTTT. It translates to CASSVRGGHEGGTDTQYF. The gene calls are TRBV9 and TRBJ2-3; 8 bases match TRBD2. CDR1 and CDR2 (germline): SGDLS, YYNGEE. CDR3 length: 18 amino acids. V lost 2 bases, J lost 1 base, and 12 bases stayed unmatched.

This chain links TRBV6-5 with TRBJ1-3; perhaps TRBD1 as D (6 bases). The V and J ends lost 6 bases and 4 bases respectively, with 13 bases between them. CDR1 is MNHEY, CDR2 SVGAGI, per germline. The CDR3 has 14 amino acids. The CDR3 DNA sequence: TGTGCCAGCAGCCGCACAGGGACCGGAAACACCATATATTTT. Its protein product is CASSRTGTGNTIYF.

The chain uses TRBV27 and TRBJ1-1, with 7 bases matching TRBD1. The CDR3 contains 13 residues. Germline CDR1 is MNHEY and CDR2 is SMNVEV (reference sequence). Trimming at V came to 6 bases and at J to 4 bases, leaving 5 bases not matched to a gene. The CDR3 bases are TGTGCCAGCAGCCCTTACAGGGGCACTGAAGCTTTCTTT. Amino acid sequence: CASSPYRGTEAFF.

This chain connects TRBV6-5 to TRBJ1-1; the match to TRBD1 covers 9 bases. The CDR3 contains 15 residues. CDR1 is MNHEY and CDR2 is SVGAGI in the germline V gene. V trimming: 10 bases; J trimming: 5 bases; junction bases outside the gene matches: 14. The CDR3 nucleotides read TGTGCCACCCAGGCGGACAGGGGCAGGAGGACTGAAGCTTTCTTT. Its protein product is CATQADRGRRTEAFF.

V usage is TRBV5-4 and J usage is TRBJ2-3; 8 bases are shared with TRBD1. The junction had 8 bases not matched to a gene; V was cut back by 3 bases and J by 2 bases. In germline, CDR1 is SGHNT, CDR2 YYREEE (reference sequence). There are 16 residues in the CDR3. The CDR3 DNA reads as TGTGCCAGCAGCTCGCCGACAGGGGCGCACACAGATACGCAGTATTTT. This gives the protein CASSSPTGAHTDTQYF.

The chain employs TRBV18 and TRBJ1-1; 8 nucleotides match TRBD1. V lost 2 bases to trimming and J lost 4 bases; unmatched junction nucleotides: 3. Per germline, CDR1 KGHSH and CDR2 LQKENI. The CDR3 has 14 amino acids. Here the CDR3 DNA reads TGTGCCAGCTCACCATTGACAGGGGTCACTGAAGCTTTCTTT. This gives the protein CASSPLTGVTEAFF.

The rearrangement joins TRBV2 to TRBJ1-6, with a tentative D call TRBD1 (5 bases). The germline CDR1 and CDR2 sequences are SNHLY and FYNNEI. The CDR3 length is 16 residues. V lost 7 bases and J 9 bases, leaving 22 bases between the germline ends. DNA for the CDR3: TGTGCCAGCAAAGCAGGGTTAGGTGGTGGCAGTTCACCCCTCCACTTT. Encoded protein: CASKAGLGGGSSPLHF.

The J gene is TRBJ1-1, the V gene TRBV5-1; D is possibly TRBD1 (6 bases). The CDR3 extends over 14 amino acids. Looked up from germline, CDR1 is SGHRS and CDR2 is YFSETQ. Trimming shortened V by 0 bases and J by 4 bases, and 10 bases separated the two germline ends. The DNA of the CDR3 is TGCGCCAGCAGCTTGGCCAGGGACACCACTGAAGCTTTCTTT. Amino acids: CASSLARDTTEAFF.

This clone has just one count. The chain uses TRBV15 and TRBJ2-3; D ambiguous. This CDR3 is built from 14 residues. Germline-derived CDR1 and CDR2 are LNHNV and YYDKDF (reference sequence). The V end was cut by 5 bases, the J end by 6 bases, with 15 bases between. This CDR3 reads CATSSYETDDTQYF. The CDR3 DNA reads as TGTGCCACCAGCTCCTACGAAACAGATGATACGCAGTATTTT.

This rearrangement joins TRBV10-2 to TRBJ2-1; 7 bases agree with TRBD1. Germline CDR1 is WSHSY and CDR2 is SAAADI. The CDR3 length is 15 residues. J lost 8 bases, V lost 6 bases, and 13 bases had no gene match. CDR3 loop: CASREQGKSFDEQFF. The CDR3 DNA reads TGCGCCAGCAGGGAACAGGGGAAGAGTTTCGATGAGCAGTTCTTC.